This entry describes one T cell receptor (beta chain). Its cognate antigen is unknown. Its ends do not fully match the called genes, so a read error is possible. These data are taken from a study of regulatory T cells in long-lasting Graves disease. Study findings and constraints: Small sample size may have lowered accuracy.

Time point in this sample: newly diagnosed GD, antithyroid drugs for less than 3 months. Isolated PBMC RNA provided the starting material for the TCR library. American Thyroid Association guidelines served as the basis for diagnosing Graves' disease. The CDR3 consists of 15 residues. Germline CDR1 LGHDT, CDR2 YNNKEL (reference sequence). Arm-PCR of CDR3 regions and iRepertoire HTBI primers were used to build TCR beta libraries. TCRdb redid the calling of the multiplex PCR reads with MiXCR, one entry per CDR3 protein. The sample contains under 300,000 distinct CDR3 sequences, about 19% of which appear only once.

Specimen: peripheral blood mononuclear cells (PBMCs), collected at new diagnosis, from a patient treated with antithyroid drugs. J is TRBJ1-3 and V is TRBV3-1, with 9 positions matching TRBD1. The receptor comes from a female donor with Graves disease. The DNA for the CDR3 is TGTGCCAACAGCCACTGGACAGGGGCTGGAAACACCATATATTTT. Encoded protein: CANSHWTGAGNTIYF. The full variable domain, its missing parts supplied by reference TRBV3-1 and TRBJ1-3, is DTAVSQTPKYLVTQMGNDKSIKCEQNLGHDTMYWYKQDSKKFLKIMFSYNNKELIINETVPNRFSPKSPDKAHLNLHINSLELGDSAVYFCANSHWTGAGNTIYFGEGSWLTVV.